The T cell receptor (beta chain) described here comes from a study of cytomegalovirus exposure and HLA in healthy donors. Study-wide findings and caveats: Presence/absence comparisons presumed near-even sequencing depth among donors. Some V segments could not be told apart, so they were left out, TRBV6-2 and TRBV6-3 among them.

V lost 4 bases to trimming and J lost 4 bases; unmatched junction nucleotides: 4. Germline CDR1 SGHRS, CDR2 YFSETQ. This CDR3 contains 14 residues. This clone showed up just once. Its antigen is unidentified. The primer mix had 60 Vbeta and 13 Jbeta primers. Clones were sequenced by immunoSEQ multiplex PCR, and TCRdb holds only the in-frame ones, with some missing. The sample lists 75,000 to 80,000 clones, about three quarters occurring once. The J gene is TRBJ2-7, the V gene TRBV5-1; 11 bases match TRBD2. This TCR derives from a male donor in good health and CMV-seropositive. The sequenced sample consisted of PBMCs. The CDR3 bases are TGCGCCAGCAGCATGACTAGCGGGGAGTACGAGCAGTACTTC. Translation: CASSMTSGEYEQYF.